What follows are 21 T cell receptor beta chains derived from one specimen sequenced in a study of OX40 agonist ivuxolimab in advanced cancers. Sequencing used immunoSEQ multiplex PCR; TCRdb keeps in-frame clones, though not all of them. Among tens of thousands of clones listed, 75% to 95% were seen once. Here the sequenced sample was CD4+ or CD8+ T cells sorted from blood, taken in a trial of the OX40 agonist ivuxolimab. The receptor set was obtained from an adult with an advanced solid tumor such as melanoma, head and neck, liver or kidney cancer.

V and J are TRBV6-5 and TRBJ2-1; D is perhaps TRBD2 (5 bases). Trimming cost V 5 bases and J 8 bases, with 13 bases left between them. The germline V gene encodes CDR1 MNHEY and CDR2 SVGAGI. The length of the CDR3 is 13 residues. The CDR3 DNA follows: TGTGCCAGCAGTATGTTTGAGAGGGATGAGCAGTTCTTC. This codes for CASSMFERDEQFF.

The chain is built from TRBV19 and TRBJ2-2, with 9 bases that match TRBD2. The CDR3 has 15 amino acids. Germline CDR1 reads LNHDA; CDR2 reads SQIVND (reference sequence). J was trimmed by 5 bases and V by 5 bases; bases with no gene match: 6. The CDR3 sequence: CASSALTSGTGELFF. For the CDR3, the DNA is TGTGCCAGTAGTGCCCTGACTAGCGGAACCGGGGAGCTGTTTTTT.

This clone was recorded once. The rearrangement joins TRBV5-1 to TRBJ1-2; a possible D gene is TRBD1 (6 bases). Trimming cost V 0 bases and J 4 bases, with 13 bases left between them. In germline, CDR1 is SGHRS, CDR2 YFSETQ. The CDR3 length is 15 residues. The CDR3 DNA reads TGCGCCAGCAGCTTGGCGGGGGGCGAAGGCTATGGCTACACCTTC. This codes for CASSLAGGEGYGYTF.

The genes are TRBV5-8 and TRBJ1-5; 8 nucleotides match TRBD1. CDR1 and CDR2 (germline): SGHTS, YDEGEE. Unmatched junction bases numbered 7, after V lost 4 bases and J lost 4 bases. The CDR3 sequence is 15 residues long. In DNA, the CDR3 is TGTGCCAGCAGCATGAGGACAGGGATAAATCAGCCCCAGCATTTT. Encoded protein: CASSMRTGINQPQHF.

The chain carries TRBV10-3 and TRBJ2-7, with 7 bases matching TRBD2. The ends lost 0 bases at V and 0 bases at J; junction bases unmatched: 2. This CDR3 spans 15 amino acids. Germline V gene data show CDR1 as ENHRY and CDR2 as SYGVKD. Here the CDR3 reads CAISESAGVSYEQYF. CDR3 in DNA: TGTGCCATCAGTGAGTCTGCGGGAGTCTCCTACGAGCAGTACTTC.

The V call is TRBV2, the J call TRBJ2-3; 8 bases agree with TRBD1. Germline-derived CDR1 and CDR2 are SNHLY and FYNNEI. This CDR3 has 15 residues. Unmatched junction bases numbered 6, after V lost 4 bases and J lost 3 bases. CDR3 nucleotides: TGTGCCAGCAGTGCAGAGGACAGGGTAACAGATACGCAGTATTTT. This translates into CASSAEDRVTDTQYF. Drawing the rest from reference TRBV2 and TRBJ2-3, the complete variable domain is EPEVTQTPSHQVTQMGQEVILRCVPISNHLYFYWYRQILGQKVEFLVSFYNNEISEKSEIFDDQFSVERPDGSNFTLKIRSTKLEDSAMYFCASSAEDRVTDTQYFGPGTRLTVL.

The chain is built from TRBV20-1 and TRBJ2-5; no definite D call. CDR1 and CDR2 from the germline V gene are DFQATT and SNEGSKA (reference sequence). With 3 bases removed from V and 2 bases from J, the gap between germline ends came to 1 base. CDR3 length: 10 amino acids. For the CDR3, the DNA is TGCAGTGCTAGTCAAGAGACCCAGTACTTC. It translates to CSASQETQYF.

The genes are TRBV11-2 and TRBJ2-5, with 8 bases fitting TRBD2. V was pared by 8 bases and J by 5 bases, with 25 bases of the junction left unmatched. The CDR3 contains 19 residues. The V gene's germline CDR1 is SGHAT and CDR2 FQNNGV. DNA of the CDR3: TGTGCCAGCCGGGGGGGTCCAGGAAGCTTTGCCCGAGAATATGAGACCCAGTACTTC. Its protein product is CASRGGPGSFAREYETQYF. Supplemented by reference TRBV11-2 and TRBJ2-5, the full variable domain reads EAGVAQSPRYKIIEKRQSVAFWCNPISGHATLYWYQQILGQGPKLLIQFQNNGVVDDSQLPKDRFSAERLKGVDSTLKIQPAKLEDSAVYLCASRGGPGSFAREYETQYFGPGTRLLVL.

A single count supports this clone. The rearrangement uses TRBV7-9 and TRBJ1-2; D is uncertain. Germline assignment: CDR1 SEHNR and CDR2 FQNEAQ (reference sequence). This CDR3 has 11 residues. With 5 bases removed from V and 7 bases from J, the gap between germline ends came to 8 bases. CDR3 sequence (DNA): TGTGCCAGCAGCGCAGGAGGTGGCTACACCTTC. This encodes CASSAGGGYTF.

V gene TRBV5-5 combines with J gene TRBJ2-7, with TRBD2 as a possible D gene (7 bases). The CDR3 covers 17 residues. Looked up from germline, CDR1 is SGHKS and CDR2 is YYEKEE (reference sequence). Trimming pared 3 bases from V and 2 bases from J, leaving 21 bases between. The CDR3 region has the DNA TGTGCCAGCAGCTCACGAAGCGGGACACAAGACCCCTACGAGCAGTACTTC. Encoded protein: CASSSRSGTQDPYEQYF.

The chain is built from TRBV14 and TRBJ2-3; D unresolved. V was cut by 0 bases and J by 0 bases, with 7 bases left in between. Germline V gives CDR1 SGHDN, CDR2 FVKESK. This CDR3 region has 15 residues. The CDR3 coding sequence is TGTGCCAGCAGCCAAGAGACACGGAGCACAGATACGCAGTATTTT. Protein: CASSQETRSTDTQYF.

The chain employs TRBV28 and TRBJ1-4; 8 positions match TRBD1. Germline assignment: CDR1 MDHEN and CDR2 SYDVKM. There are 15 residues in the CDR3. The CDR3 region is CASLQGEATNEKLFF. Here the CDR3 DNA reads TGTGCGTCGTTACAGGGGGAAGCAACTAATGAAAAACTGTTTTTT. Supplemented by reference TRBV28 and TRBJ1-4, the full variable domain reads DVKVTQSSRYLVKRTGEKVFLECVQDMDHENMFWYRQDPGLGLRLIYFSYDVKMKEKGDIPEGYSVSREKKERFSLILESASTNQTSMYLCASLQGEATNEKLFFGSGTQLSVL.

V gene TRBV19 combines with J gene TRBJ2-1, with D possibly being TRBD2 (6 bases). The CDR3 is 15 amino acids. Germline values: CDR1 LNHDA, CDR2 SQIVND (reference sequence). V was pared by 1 base and J by 2 bases, with 9 bases between. For the CDR3, the DNA is TGTGCCAGTAGTATAGCGGGAGTAACCTACAATGAGCAGTTCTTC. Translating it yields CASSIAGVTYNEQFF.

The V and J genes are TRBV7-9 and TRBJ2-1; D is perhaps TRBD2 (6 bases). Germline lookup yields CDR1 SEHNR and CDR2 FQNEAQ (reference sequence). The germline V and J ends were trimmed by 1 base and 2 bases, with 9 bases remaining between them. The CDR3 is 15 residues long. The CDR3 DNA reads as TGTGCCAGCAGCTTAGAAACGGGGGCCTACAATGAGCAGTTCTTC. Its translation: CASSLETGAYNEQFF.

The V and J genes are TRBV4-1 and TRBJ2-7, with 9 bases aligning to TRBD2. After removal of 0 bases from V and 3 bases from J, the junction contained 6 bases not matched to a gene. This CDR3 comprises 16 residues. Germline V lookup: CDR1 MGHRA, CDR2 YSYEKL. CDR3 DNA: TGCGCCAGCAGCCAAGAGGAGCGGGAGGTCCTCTACGAGCAGTACTTC. Its protein is CASSQEEREVLYEQYF.

Here the CDR3 reads CASSQREGVGYNEQYF. The DNA of the CDR3 is TGCGCCAGCAGCCAAAGAGAGGGCGTGGGGTACAACGAGCAGTACTTC. This rearrangement joins TRBV4-1 to TRBJ2-7, with TRBD2 as a possible D gene (5 bases). The CDR3 is 16 amino acids. V was shortened by 2 bases and J by 5 bases, with 19 bases between the two germline ends. Germline V gene sequence: CDR1 MGHRA, CDR2 YSYEKL.

The chain combines TRBV5-6 with TRBJ1-4, with a possible D match to TRBD1 (5 bases). V shed 4 bases and J shed 3 bases, with 25 bases lying between them. Looked up from germline, CDR1 is SGHDT and CDR2 is YYEEEE. This CDR3 spans 19 amino acids. CDR3 in DNA: TGTGCCAGCAGCGCGGGCAGGGTTGCCGTCGAAGGGGCTAATGAAAAACTGTTTTTT. Translating it yields CASSAGRVAVEGANEKLFF. The full variable domain, with the rest looked up from reference TRBV5-6 and TRBJ1-4, is DAGVTQSPTHLIKTRGQQVTLRCSPKSGHDTVSWYQQALGQGPQFIFQYYEEEERQRGNFPDRFSGHQFPNYSSELNVNALLLGDSALYLCASSAGRVAVEGANEKLFFGSGTQLSVL.

V and J are TRBV11-3 and TRBJ2-7; D perhaps matches TRBD1 (6 bases). CDR1 and CDR2 (germline): SGHNT, YENEEA. This CDR3 comprises 19 residues. Trimming pared 0 bases from V and 3 bases from J, leaving 24 bases between. In nucleotides, the CDR3 is TGTGCCAGCAGCTTAGAACGAGAAATAGTAGAACAGGGACACTACGAGCAGTACTTC. Translating it yields CASSLEREIVEQGHYEQYF.

CDR3 DNA sequence: TGTGCCAGCAGCTTGGTTGTACTGTTCGGAGAGACCCAGTACTTC. Its translation is CASSLVVLFGETQYF. The chain employs TRBV5-5 and TRBJ2-5; D not certain. CDR1 and CDR2 from the germline V gene are SGHKS and YYEKEE (reference sequence). V was clipped by 0 bases and J by 4 bases, with 13 bases between them. This CDR3 spans 15 amino acids.

J is TRBJ2-7 and V is TRBV27; 9 nucleotides agree with TRBD1. The V and J ends lost 5 bases and 6 bases, in that order; junction bases with no gene match: 11. This CDR3 is built from 15 residues. The germline gives CDR1 MNHEY, CDR2 SMNVEV (reference sequence). The CDR3 nucleotides read TGTGCCAGCAGTCCAACAGGGGGCCCCCGGCGCGAGCAGTACTTC. This translates into CASSPTGGPRREQYF.

The chain is built from TRBV11-2 and TRBJ2-6; D unclear. This CDR3 region has 17 residues. The ends were cut back, 5 bases at V and 0 bases at J, with 14 bases in the middle. The germline V gene encodes CDR1 SGHAT and CDR2 FQNNGV. This CDR3 reads CASSHPFFGSGANVLTF. In DNA form, the CDR3 reads TGTGCCAGCAGCCACCCTTTCTTCGGCTCTGGGGCCAACGTCCTGACTTTC. The full variable domain, in which reference TRBV11-2 and TRBJ2-6 provide the parts outside the CDR3, is EAGVAQSPRYKIIEKRQSVAFWCNPISGHATLYWYQQILGQGPKLLIQFQNNGVVDDSQLPKDRFSAERLKGVDSTLKIQPAKLEDSAVYLCASSHPFFGSGANVLTFGAGSRLTVL.